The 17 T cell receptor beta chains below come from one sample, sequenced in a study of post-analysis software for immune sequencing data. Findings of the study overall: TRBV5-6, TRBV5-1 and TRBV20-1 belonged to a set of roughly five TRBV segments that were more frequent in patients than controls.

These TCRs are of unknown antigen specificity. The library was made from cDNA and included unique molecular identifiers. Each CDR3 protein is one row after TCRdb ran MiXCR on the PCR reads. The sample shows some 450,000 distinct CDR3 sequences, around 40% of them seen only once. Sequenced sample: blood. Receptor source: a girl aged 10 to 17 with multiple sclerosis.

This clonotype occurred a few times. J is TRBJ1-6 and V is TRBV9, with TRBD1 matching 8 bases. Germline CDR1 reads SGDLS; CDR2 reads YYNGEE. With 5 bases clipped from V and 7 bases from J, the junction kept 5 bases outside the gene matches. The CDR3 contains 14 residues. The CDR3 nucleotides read TGTGCCAGCAGACCGGGACAGGAGAATTCACCCCTCCACTTT. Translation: CASRPGQENSPLHF. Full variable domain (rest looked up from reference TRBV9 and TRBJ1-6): DSGVTQTPKHLITATGQRVTLRCSPRSGDLSVYWYQQSLDQGLQFLIQYYNGEERAKGNILERFSAQQFPDLHSELNLSSLELGDSALYFCASRPGQENSPLHFGNGTRLTVT.

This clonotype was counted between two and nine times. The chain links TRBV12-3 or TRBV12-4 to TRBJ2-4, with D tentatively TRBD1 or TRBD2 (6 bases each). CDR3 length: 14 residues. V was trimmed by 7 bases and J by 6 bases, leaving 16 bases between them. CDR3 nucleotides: TGTGCCAGCAATCCTCCCGGGGGCAGAAACATTCAGTACTTC. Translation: CASNPPGGRNIQYF.

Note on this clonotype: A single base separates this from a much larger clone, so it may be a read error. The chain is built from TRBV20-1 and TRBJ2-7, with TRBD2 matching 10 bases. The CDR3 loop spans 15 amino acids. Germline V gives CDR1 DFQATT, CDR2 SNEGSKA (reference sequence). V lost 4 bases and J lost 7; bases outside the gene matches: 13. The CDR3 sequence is CSAISSGRLTNEQYF. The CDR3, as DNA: TGCAGTGCTATTAGTAGCGGGAGGTTAACGAATGAGCAGTACTTC.

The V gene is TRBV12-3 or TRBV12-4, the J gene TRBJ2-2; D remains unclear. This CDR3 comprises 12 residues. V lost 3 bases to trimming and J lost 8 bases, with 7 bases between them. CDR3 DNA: TGTGCCAGCAGTTTCAGTTCGGGGGAGCTGTTTTTT. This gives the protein CASSFSSGELFF.

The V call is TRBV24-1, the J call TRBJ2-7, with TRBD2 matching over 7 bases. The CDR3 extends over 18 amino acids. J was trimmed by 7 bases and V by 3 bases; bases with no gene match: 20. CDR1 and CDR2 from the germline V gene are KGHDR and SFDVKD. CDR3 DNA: TGTGCCACCAGTGATCCCGGACTAGGGGAAAGGTCCTACGATGAGCAGTACTTC. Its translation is CATSDPGLGERSYDEQYF.

The CDR3 protein is CSVVGNSNTEAFF. For the CDR3, the DNA is TGCAGCGTTGTAGGGAATTCCAACACTGAAGCTTTCTTT. The chain employs TRBV29-1 and TRBJ1-1; D not certain. CDR1 and CDR2 (germline): SQVTM, ANQGSEA. The V gene lost 4 bases and the J gene lost 2 bases, with 11 bases spanning the gap. CDR3 length: 13 residues.

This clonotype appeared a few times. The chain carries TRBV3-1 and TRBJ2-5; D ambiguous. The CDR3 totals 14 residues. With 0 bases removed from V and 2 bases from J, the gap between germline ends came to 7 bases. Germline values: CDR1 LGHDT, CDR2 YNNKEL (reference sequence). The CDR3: CASSQDAAQETQYF. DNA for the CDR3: TGTGCCAGCAGCCAAGATGCGGCTCAAGAGACCCAGTACTTC.

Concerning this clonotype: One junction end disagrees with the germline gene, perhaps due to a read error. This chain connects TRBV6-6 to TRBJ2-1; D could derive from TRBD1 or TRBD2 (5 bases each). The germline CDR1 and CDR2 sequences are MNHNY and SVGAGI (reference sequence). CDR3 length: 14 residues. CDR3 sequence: CASRTAGAYYEQFF. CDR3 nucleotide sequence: TGTGCCAGCAGAACGGCCGGGGCCTACTATGAGCAGTTCTTC.

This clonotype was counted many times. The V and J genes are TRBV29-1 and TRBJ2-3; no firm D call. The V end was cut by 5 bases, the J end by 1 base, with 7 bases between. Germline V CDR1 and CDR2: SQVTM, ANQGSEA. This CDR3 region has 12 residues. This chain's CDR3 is CSVSDRTDTQYF. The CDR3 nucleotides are TGCAGCGTTAGTGATCGCACAGATACGCAGTATTTT.

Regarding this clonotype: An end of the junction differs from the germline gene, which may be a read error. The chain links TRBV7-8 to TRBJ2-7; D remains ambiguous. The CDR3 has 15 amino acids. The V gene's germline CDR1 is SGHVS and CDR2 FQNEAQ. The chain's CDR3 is CVSNNFKIPYYEQYF. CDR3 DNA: TGTGTCAGCAACAATTTCAAAATCCCCTACTACGAGCAGTACTTC.

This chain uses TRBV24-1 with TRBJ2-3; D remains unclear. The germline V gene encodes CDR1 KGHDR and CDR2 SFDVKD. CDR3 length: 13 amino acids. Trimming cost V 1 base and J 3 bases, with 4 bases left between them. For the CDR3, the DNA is TGTGCCACCAGTGATTTTCTGACAGATACGCAGTATTTT. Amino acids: CATSDFLTDTQYF.

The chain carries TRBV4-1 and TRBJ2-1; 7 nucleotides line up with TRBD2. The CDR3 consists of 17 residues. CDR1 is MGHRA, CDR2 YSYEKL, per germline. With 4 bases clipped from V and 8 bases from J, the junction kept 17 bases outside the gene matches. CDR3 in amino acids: CASSPPPLLAGEDEQFF. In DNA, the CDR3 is TGCGCCAGCAGCCCTCCCCCCCTTCTTGCGGGAGAGGATGAGCAGTTCTTC.

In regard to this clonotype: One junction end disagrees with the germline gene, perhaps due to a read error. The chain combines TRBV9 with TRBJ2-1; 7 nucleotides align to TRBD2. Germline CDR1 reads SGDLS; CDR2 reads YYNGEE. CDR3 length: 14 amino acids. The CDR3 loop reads CASSVGLADNEQVF. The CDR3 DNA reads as TGTGCCAGCAGCGTAGGTCTAGCGGACAATGAGCAGGTCTTC.

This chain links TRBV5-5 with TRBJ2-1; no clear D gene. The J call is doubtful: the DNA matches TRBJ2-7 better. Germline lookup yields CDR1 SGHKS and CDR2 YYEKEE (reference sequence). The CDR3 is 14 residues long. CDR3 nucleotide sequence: TGTGCCAGCAGCTTGGTAGAGTTCTCCTACGAGCAGTACTTC. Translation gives CASSLVEFSYEQYF.

Here the CDR3 DNA reads TGCAGTGCTTCTAAGGGACTTACCTACGAGCAGTACTTC. Translated: CSASKGLTYEQYF. The J gene is TRBJ2-7, the V gene TRBV20-1; D perhaps matches TRBD2 (6 bases). Trimming removed 5 bases at V and 2 bases at J, with 13 bases between. CDR3 length: 13 residues. Germline loops: CDR1 DFQATT, CDR2 SNEGSKA (reference sequence).

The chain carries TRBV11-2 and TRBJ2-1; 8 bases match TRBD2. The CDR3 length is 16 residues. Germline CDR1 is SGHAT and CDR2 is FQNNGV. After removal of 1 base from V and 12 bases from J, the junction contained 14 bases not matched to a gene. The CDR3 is CASSLVIGRANIGQFF. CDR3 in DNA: TGTGCCAGCAGCTTAGTAATCGGGAGGGCCAACATCGGGCAGTTCTTC.

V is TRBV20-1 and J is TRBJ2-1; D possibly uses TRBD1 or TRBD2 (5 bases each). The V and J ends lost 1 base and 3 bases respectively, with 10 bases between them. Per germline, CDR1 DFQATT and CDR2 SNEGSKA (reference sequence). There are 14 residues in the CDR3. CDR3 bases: TGCAGTGCTAGAGGAGGGGATTACTACAATGAGCAGTTCTTC. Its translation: CSARGGDYYNEQFF.